This TCR beta chain was found in a study of blood T cells in healthy people across ages. The sample holds a few counts of this clonotype. The CDR3 loop spans 12 amino acids. CDR1 is DFQATT and CDR2 is SNEGSKA in the germline V gene (reference sequence). A J-beta primer mix and a sample-barcoded 5' primer were used in a second PCR of about 7 to 12 cycles. Each CDR3 protein is one row after TCRdb ran MiXCR on the 5' RACE reads. The sample gives around 1,000,000 distinct CDR3 sequences, 20% to 25% of which show up once; 0.75% is in the top ten. Separately, the same data were catalogued under a study of T cells of mothers and their children.

The sample was blood. The receptor was derived from a girl aged 2 to 10 in good health. The chain recombines TRBV20-1 with TRBJ2-5; TRBD2 agrees at 7 bases. The end of the DNA aligns better with TRBJ2-1, so the J call may be wrong. The DNA for the CDR3 is TGCAGTGCTAGAAGGACTAGCAATGAGCAGTTCTTC. Amino acid sequence: CSARRTSNEQFF.